One sample yielded the 18 T cell receptor beta chains listed below, sequenced in a study of blood T cells in healthy people across ages (dated by TCRdb to about 2015). Libraries were built with 5' RACE. The data were produced on an Illumina HiSeq 2500. The second PCR ran for roughly 7 to 12 cycles and used a J-beta primer mix along with a sample-barcoded 5' primer. In-frame beta chains were kept once TCRdb had trimmed the public reads at Q25 with fastp and called clones with MiXCR. Rows are unified per CDR3 protein, each entry keeping the most common DNA and genes. In this sample the table shows about 780,000 distinct CDR3 sequences, less than 60% of which occur a single time. The ten largest clones take up around 18% of the sample. Sequencing was performed on blood. These receptors were obtained from an elderly man in good health.

This chain uses TRBV4-1 with TRBJ2-7; TRBD2 matches at 9 bases. With 1 base clipped from V and 7 bases from J, the junction kept 11 bases outside the gene matches. From germline, CDR1 is MGHRA and CDR2 YSYEKL. CDR3 length equals 16 residues. Written as DNA, the CDR3 is TGCGCCAGCAGCCAAGTTGTAGCGGGAGTAGGGAATGAGCAGTACTTC. Its protein product is CASSQVVAGVGNEQYF.

The V gene is TRBV6-1, the J gene TRBJ2-1; D is perhaps TRBD2 (6 bases). Between the trimmed V and J ends, which lost 4 bases and 3 bases, there was a span of 16 bases. Per the germline V gene, CDR1 is MNHNS and CDR2 is SASEGT. The CDR3 covers 16 residues. CDR3 in amino acids: CASSGLSGHGYNEQFF. In DNA, the CDR3 is TGTGCCAGCAGTGGACTGAGCGGGCACGGCTACAATGAGCAGTTCTTC.

The CDR3 nucleotides are TGTGCCAGCAGTGAATCGGGCTGGGACAGGTCCTACGAGCAGTACTTC. It yields the protein CASSESGWDRSYEQYF. The chain recombines TRBV2 with TRBJ2-7, with 8 bases matching TRBD1. Looked up from germline, CDR1 is SNHLY and CDR2 is FYNNEI. The CDR3 length is 16 residues. V dropped 2 bases and J dropped 1; count of bases not matched to a gene: 7. Combining the CDR3 with reference TRBV2 and TRBJ2-7 gives the whole variable domain EPEVTQTPSHQVTQMGQEVILRCVPISNHLYFYWYRQILGQKVEFLVSFYNNEISEKSEIFDDQFSVERPDGSNFTLKIRSTKLEDSAMYFCASSESGWDRSYEQYFGPGTRLTVT.

The CDR3 here is CASSSYARTPEQYF. The CDR3 DNA follows: TGTGCCAGCAGCTCGTACGCTAGGACTCCCGAGCAGTACTTC. The V and J genes are TRBV7-2 and TRBJ2-5, with a weak D call TRBD2 (5 bases). The DNA end is a closer match to TRBJ2-7, so the J assignment may be wrong. The CDR3 sequence is 14 residues long. The germline CDR1 and CDR2 sequences are SGHTA and FQGNSA.

A word on this clonotype: Its ends do not fully match the called genes, so a read error is possible. The chain recombines TRBV28 with TRBJ2-3; unclear D gene. Germline loops: CDR1 MDHEN, CDR2 SYDVKM. The CDR3 loop spans 12 amino acids. CDR3 residues: CASSGDLDTRYF. CDR3 DNA sequence: TGTGCCAGCAGTGGGGATTTGGATACGCGGTATTTT.

The J gene is TRBJ1-2, the V gene TRBV28; no firm D call. Trimming shortened V by 3 bases and J by 3 bases, and 14 bases separated the two germline ends. The CDR3 loop spans 15 amino acids. Looked up from germline, CDR1 is MDHEN and CDR2 is SYDVKM. CDR3 residues: CASSFLAGEHYGYTF. The CDR3 nucleotides are TGTGCCAGCAGTTTTCTCGCAGGAGAACACTATGGCTACACCTTC.

V usage is TRBV6-2 or TRBV6-3 and J usage is TRBJ2-5; the match to TRBD2 covers 13 bases. V was pared by 3 bases and J by 0 bases, with 10 bases of the junction left unmatched. The CDR3 extends over 19 amino acids. Germline V CDR1 and CDR2: MNHEY, SVGEGT. In DNA, the CDR3 is TGTGCCAGCAGTTATACGTCCTTGGGGACTAGCGGGAACCAAGAGACCCAGTACTTC. This sequence encodes CASSYTSLGTSGNQETQYF.

V usage is TRBV12-3 or TRBV12-4 and J usage is TRBJ1-1, with D hard to call. Trimming took 6 bases from V and 8 from J, leaving 4 bases between them. CDR3 length equals 9 residues. CDR3 amino acids: CASRPEAFF. CDR3 DNA: TGTGCCAGCAGGCCCGAAGCTTTCTTT.

The CDR3 coding sequence is TGCGCCAGCAAGTGGGGACAGGGGAACACTGAAGCTTTCTTT. Amino acid sequence: CASKWGQGNTEAFF. The V and J genes are TRBV10-2 and TRBJ1-1, with 9 bases fitting TRBD1. Germline assignment: CDR1 WSHSY and CDR2 SAAADI. The CDR3 is made up of 14 amino acids. V lost 7 bases and J lost 1; bases outside the gene matches: 4.

J is TRBJ2-2 and V is TRBV14; D is perhaps TRBD1 (6 bases). This CDR3 is 16 amino acids long. CDR1 and CDR2 from the germline V gene are SGHDN and FVKESK. V was cut by 0 bases and J by 4 bases, with 12 bases left in between. DNA for the CDR3: TGTGCCAGCAGCCAAGATTGGGGGCGCATCACCGGGGAGCTGTTTTTT. This gives the protein CASSQDWGRITGELFF.

This clonotype has ten or more counts. The rearrangement joins TRBV24-1 to TRBJ2-1; D remains ambiguous. V shed 1 base and J shed 2 bases, with 8 bases lying between them. Per the germline V gene, CDR1 is KGHDR and CDR2 is SFDVKD. The length of the CDR3 is 15 residues. The CDR3 sequence is CATSDFSSAYNEQFF. The CDR3 DNA reads TGTGCCACCAGTGATTTTTCATCGGCCTACAATGAGCAGTTCTTC.

Notes on this clonotype: At one end the junction does not follow the germline gene, possibly because of a read error. The chain joins TRBV28 to TRBJ2-5; D remains unclear. The J call may be faulty, since TRBJ2-4 better matches the DNA end. Germline V lookup: CDR1 MDHEN, CDR2 SYDVKM. The CDR3 covers 13 residues. CDR3 DNA sequence: TGTGCCGGCAGTCTGGAAGCCTTAAACATTCAGTACTTC. Its translation: CAGSLEALNIQYF.

The gene calls are TRBV12-3 or TRBV12-4 and TRBJ1-1; 7 nucleotides agree with TRBD1. The trim removed 6 bases at V and 1 base at J, leaving 8 bases unmatched. This CDR3 spans 15 amino acids. The CDR3 region has the DNA TGTGCCAGCAGACGTACGGGACAGCAGAACACTGAAGCTTTCTTT. Its translation: CASRRTGQQNTEAFF.

The chain is built from TRBV20-1 and TRBJ2-1; 8 bases agree with TRBD2. This CDR3 comprises 14 residues. Germline assignment: CDR1 DFQATT and CDR2 SNEGSKA (reference sequence). The junction had 14 bases not matched to a gene; V was cut back by 8 bases and J by 8 bases. The CDR3 region is CSTQRGGAFHEQFF. In nucleotides, the CDR3 is TGCAGTACTCAACGGGGGGGCGCGTTCCATGAGCAGTTCTTC.

This rearrangement joins TRBV5-1 to TRBJ2-7; TRBD1 aligns across 9 bases. After removal of 3 bases from V and 9 bases from J, the junction contained 13 bases not matched to a gene. Looked up from germline, CDR1 is SGHRS and CDR2 is YFSETQ. This CDR3 is built from 15 residues. CDR3 loop: CASSSAGQGSIGQYF. The CDR3, as DNA: TGCGCCAGCAGCTCAGCGGGACAGGGCTCGATCGGGCAGTACTTC.

The chain links TRBV9 to TRBJ2-2; D is perhaps TRBD2 (6 bases). Germline assignment: CDR1 SGDLS and CDR2 YYNGEE. This CDR3 is 16 amino acids long. Trimming shortened V by 4 bases and J by 4 bases, and 17 bases separated the two germline ends. Here the CDR3 reads CASSFGRAGFTGELFF. The CDR3 bases are TGTGCCAGCAGCTTCGGGCGAGCGGGCTTCACCGGGGAGCTGTTTTTT. The full variable domain, its missing parts supplied by reference TRBV9 and TRBJ2-2, is DSGVTQTPKHLITATGQRVTLRCSPRSGDLSVYWYQQSLDQGLQFLIQYYNGEERAKGNILERFSAQQFPDLHSELNLSSLELGDSALYFCASSFGRAGFTGELFFGEGSRLTVL.

This clonotype showed up just once. CDR3 DNA sequence: TGCGCCAGCAGTGGTCACCCCGGGGGCGGCACAGATACGCAGTATTTT. It yields the protein CASSGHPGGGTDTQYF. The chain links TRBV10-1 to TRBJ2-3; D may correspond to TRBD1 or TRBD2 (6 bases each). The CDR3 runs 16 residues. Trimming shortened V by 4 bases and J by 1 base, and 15 bases separated the two germline ends. Germline assignment: CDR1 WNHNN and CDR2 SYGVQD (reference sequence).

The rearrangement joins TRBV6-2 or TRBV6-3 to TRBJ2-1; D gene ambiguous. Trimming took 11 bases from V and 9 from J, leaving 20 bases between them. This CDR3 has 13 residues. Germline CDR1 and CDR2: MNHEY and SVGEGT. CDR3 amino acids: CAGSNTVNPEQFF. The CDR3, as DNA: TGTGCCGGGTCAAATACTGTAAACCCTGAGCAGTTCTTC.